This TCR beta chain was observed in a study of T cells in Graves' hyperthyroidism and ophthalmopathy. Whole-study results and caveats: Within blood appeared most thyroid clonotypes that had expanded above 0.001. The model foresaw ophthalmopathy a median around 6 months prior to onset.

The V gene's germline CDR1 is LNHDA and CDR2 SQIVND (reference sequence). Between the trimmed V and J ends, which lost 6 bases and 6 bases, there was a span of 14 bases. The CDR3 is 13 residues long. This clonotype was seen a few times. Its matching antigen is unknown. Amplification of TCR beta CDR3 regions used RNA as the template. RT-PCR in the first round (using the HTBI primer set) targeted the TCR CDR3. One entry per CDR3 protein, called by TCRdb with MiXCR from the multiplex PCR reads. Of about 570,000 distinct CDR3 sequences listed, roughly 46% are singletons. The chain recombines TRBV19 with TRBJ1-1; possibly TRBD1 for D (5 bases). Sequencing was performed on peripheral blood or thyroid tissue (not recorded which). The source is an adult woman with Graves' disease, either hyperthyroidism or ophthalmopathy (not recorded which). The CDR3 here is CASRWFEGAEAFF. The CDR3 DNA is TGTGCCAGTAGGTGGTTCGAAGGGGCTGAAGCTTTCTTT.